What follows are 25 T cell receptor beta chains derived from one specimen sequenced in a study of blood T cell repertoires in COVID-19 (dated by TCRdb to about 2020). Library construction relied on the immunoSEQ multiplex PCR assay. TCRdb took this table from immuneACCESS and kept in-frame rearrangements with V and J called. Such tables lack part of the clones; where checked against another copy, unresolved V genes explain under half of the gap, and the rest is unexplained. Counted in this sample were 150,000 to 200,000 clones; roughly 79% of them appeared once. 11% of the sample rests with the top ten. Sequencing was done on a sample of peripheral blood. The receptors derive from a woman in her thirties or forties with COVID-19, enrolled during active disease.

In this sample, this clone turned up once. This chain links TRBV6-5 with TRBJ1-1; no firm D call. CDR3 length equals 13 residues. CDR1 MNHEY and CDR2 SVGAGI come from the germline V gene. With 5 bases removed from V and 0 bases from J, the gap between germline ends came to 7 bases. CDR3 DNA: TGTGCCAGCAGTCTCACAGTGAACACTGAAGCTTTCTTT. It specifies CASSLTVNTEAFF.

V gene TRBV16 combines with J gene TRBJ1-5, with D maybe TRBD1 (6 bases). Germline lookup yields CDR1 KGHSY and CDR2 FQNENV. The CDR3 sequence is 17 residues long. V gave up 4 bases and J gave up 0 bases, with 16 bases separating them. The CDR3 reads CASSRSTGPYSNQPQHF. CDR3 DNA sequence: TGTGCCAGCAGCCGGTCTACAGGGCCCTATAGCAATCAGCCCCAGCATTTT.

The chain carries TRBV9 and TRBJ2-3; 10 bases align to TRBD2. V was clipped by 0 bases and J by 6 bases; unmatched bases: 10. The CDR3 runs to 17 residues. The germline V gene has CDR1 SGDLS and CDR2 YYNGEE. The CDR3 spells CASSVGGAGGPMDTQYF. Written as DNA, the CDR3 is TGTGCCAGCAGCGTAGGGGGAGCGGGAGGGCCTATGGATACGCAGTATTTT.

The V and J genes are TRBV29-1 and TRBJ2-1, with 11 bases lining up with TRBD2. The CDR3 spans 14 residues. V shed 6 bases and J 9 bases; nucleotides not matched to a gene: 10. Per germline, CDR1 SQVTM and CDR2 ANQGSEA. The DNA for the CDR3 is TGCAGCGTGTCACTAGCGGGAGTTTCGGGTGAGCAGTTCTTC. Translated: CSVSLAGVSGEQFF.

This clone was seen more than once but under ten times. The sample contains more than one DNA sequence encoding this CDR3. The chain links TRBV18 to TRBJ2-1; TRBD1 might be the D (6 bases). CDR1 is KGHSH, CDR2 LQKENI, per germline. The CDR3 sequence is 13 residues long. V was trimmed by 3 bases and J by 5 bases, leaving 8 bases between them. CDR3 sequence: CASSPRQDNEQFF. CDR3 in DNA: TGTGCCAGCTCACCGCGACAGGACAATGAGCAGTTCTTC.

The genes are TRBV28 and TRBJ2-5, with D possibly TRBD2 on 5 matching bases. CDR1 and CDR2 (germline): MDHEN, SYDVKM. V lost 5 bases to trimming and J lost 3 bases, with 13 bases between them. The CDR3 covers 14 residues. The CDR3 spells CASSRGGSKETQYF. The CDR3 nucleotides read TGTGCCAGCAGTCGGGGTGGGTCCAAAGAGACCCAGTACTTC.

V usage is TRBV11-2 and J usage is TRBJ2-2, with D possibly TRBD1 on 7 matching bases. This CDR3 has 19 residues. CDR1 and CDR2 (germline): SGHAT, FQNNGV. Trimming took off 5 bases at V and 7 bases at J, with 29 bases between the two ends. CDR3 sequence: CASSPSPWRGRPEGGELFF. In DNA, the CDR3 is TGTGCCAGCAGCCCTAGCCCGTGGAGGGGGCGCCCGGAGGGCGGGGAGCTGTTTTTT.

This chain joins TRBV7-3 and TRBJ2-3; TRBD2 is a possible D gene (5 bases). CDR3 length: 15 residues. V lost 3 bases and J lost 2, with 12 bases in between. From germline, CDR1 is SGHTA and CDR2 FQGTGA. CDR3 region: CASSFRGSFTDTQYF. CDR3 DNA: TGTGCCAGCAGCTTCCGAGGGTCATTCACAGATACGCAGTATTTT. Together with reference TRBV7-3 and TRBJ2-3, the CDR3 gives the full variable domain: GAGVSQTPSNKVTEKGKYVELRCDPISGHTALYWYRQSLGQGPEFLIYFQGTGAADDSGLPNDRFFAVRPEGSVSTLKIQRTERGDSAVYLCASSFRGSFTDTQYFGPGTRLTVL.

J is TRBJ1-2 and V is TRBV14; D perhaps matches TRBD1 (5 bases). V lost 4 bases and J 1 base, leaving 10 bases between the germline ends. There are 14 residues in the CDR3. The germline V gene encodes CDR1 SGHDN and CDR2 FVKESK. CDR3 sequence: CASSPDTINYGYTF. The CDR3 DNA reads TGTGCCAGCAGCCCGGACACTATTAACTATGGCTACACCTTC.

V is TRBV6-1 and J is TRBJ1-1, with TRBD1 matching 9 bases. After removal of 6 bases from V and 1 base from J, the junction contained 6 bases not matched to a gene. Germline V gene data show CDR1 as MNHNS and CDR2 as SASEGT. The CDR3 totals 15 residues. The CDR3 spells CASRGTGFWNTEAFF. The CDR3 DNA reads as TGTGCCAGCAGAGGGACAGGGTTTTGGAACACTGAAGCTTTCTTT.

The rearrangement links TRBV5-1 to TRBJ2-5; TRBD2 aligns across 8 bases. Germline values: CDR1 SGHRS, CDR2 YFSETQ. With V trimmed by 4 bases and J by 0 bases, 11 bases remained unmatched. CDR3 length: 17 amino acids. The CDR3 DNA is TGCGCCAGCAGCCCTCTAGCGGGCCCTTGGTACCAAGAGACCCAGTACTTC. Encoded protein: CASSPLAGPWYQETQYF.

This chain connects TRBV2 to TRBJ2-5; D may be TRBD1 (6 bases). Trimming took 1 base from V and 5 from J, leaving 11 bases between them. Looked up from germline, CDR1 is SNHLY and CDR2 is FYNNEI. The CDR3 length is 14 residues. The chain's CDR3 is CASSEGGRGETQYF. The CDR3 DNA follows: TGTGCCAGCAGTGAAGGGGGGCGCGGGGAGACCCAGTACTTC.

The rearrangement uses TRBV7-9 and TRBJ1-1; TRBD1 matches 9 bases. V lost 5 bases and J lost 0; bases outside the gene matches: 7. The CDR3 has 16 amino acids. Germline V gives CDR1 SEHNR, CDR2 FQNEAQ (reference sequence). This CDR3 is CASSITGGALNTEAFF. The CDR3 DNA follows: TGTGCCAGCAGCATAACAGGGGGCGCGTTGAACACTGAAGCTTTCTTT.

The chain carries TRBV19 and TRBJ2-3; D remains ambiguous. Germline CDR1 LNHDA, CDR2 SQIVND (reference sequence). V was clipped by 3 bases and J by 2 bases, with 18 bases between them. This CDR3 contains 17 residues. The CDR3 here is CASSMVGGRTSTDTQYF. The CDR3 DNA reads TGTGCCAGTAGTATGGTCGGCGGAAGAACCTCCACAGATACGCAGTATTTT.

The chain carries TRBV19 and TRBJ2-5, with D tentatively TRBD2 (6 bases). Trimming removed 9 bases at V and 2 bases at J, with 22 bases between. Germline loops: CDR1 LNHDA, CDR2 SQIVND (reference sequence). The CDR3 covers 16 residues. The CDR3 DNA reads TGTGCCAGCCTCACCCGGGGAAGGGACTGTCAAGAGACCCAGTACTTC. Translated: CASLTRGRDCQETQYF.

This sequence joins TRBV5-4 and TRBJ2-3; maybe TRBD2 (6 bases). This CDR3 spans 15 amino acids. CDR1 is SGHNT, CDR2 YYREEE, per germline (reference sequence). V shed 4 bases and J shed 2 bases, with 14 bases lying between them. CDR3 coding DNA: TGTGCCAGCAGCATACGGGACTCCTCCACAGATACGCAGTATTTT. Protein: CASSIRDSSTDTQYF.

The chain recombines TRBV2 with TRBJ2-2; D is unclear. Trimming stripped 6 bases from V and 3 bases from J, with 11 bases between. The germline V gene encodes CDR1 SNHLY and CDR2 FYNNEI. The CDR3 runs 14 residues. CDR3 DNA: TGTGCCAGCAGAAAATTAGTAGACACCGGGGAGCTGTTTTTT. Its protein is CASRKLVDTGELFF.

The chain uses TRBV6-1 and TRBJ1-1; D is undetermined. The CDR3 has 13 residues. Per the germline V gene, CDR1 is MNHNS and CDR2 is SASEGT. V was clipped by 2 bases and J by 1 base, with 5 bases between them. CDR3: CASSEHPNTEAFF. In nucleotides, the CDR3 is TGTGCCAGCAGTGAACATCCGAACACTGAAGCTTTCTTT.

This clone has a single count. The chain has TRBV6-2 or TRBV6-3 and TRBJ2-7; D is undetermined. The V and J ends lost 5 bases and 3 bases respectively, with 14 bases between them. In germline, CDR1 is MNHEY, CDR2 SVGEGT. The CDR3 is 14 amino acids. CDR3 sequence reads: CASSKPPPGYEQYF. DNA for the CDR3: TGTGCCAGCAGTAAACCCCCCCCGGGCTACGAGCAGTACTTC.

The CDR3 region is CAWRAGEGYTF. As DNA, the CDR3 is TGTGCCTGGAGGGCAGGGGAGGGCTACACCTTC. The chain is built from TRBV30 and TRBJ1-2; perhaps TRBD1 as D (6 bases). This CDR3 is built from 11 residues. V was pared by 3 bases and J by 8 bases, with 10 bases between. The V gene's germline CDR1 is GTSNPN and CDR2 SVGIG (reference sequence).

This clone has a handful of counts. The chain links TRBV6-1 to TRBJ1-5; D possibly corresponds to TRBD1 (5 bases). There are 18 residues in the CDR3. Germline-derived CDR1 and CDR2 are MNHNS and SASEGT. Trimming removed 4 bases at V and 0 bases at J, with 19 bases between. CDR3 in amino acids: CASSVLIDSHFSNQPQHF. In DNA, the CDR3 is TGTGCCAGCAGTGTTCTTATAGACAGCCACTTTAGCAATCAGCCCCAGCATTTT.

The chain carries TRBV28 and TRBJ1-1; a weak D match, TRBD1 (6 bases). Trimming pared 3 bases from V and 8 bases from J, leaving 19 bases between. CDR1 MDHEN and CDR2 SYDVKM come from the germline V gene. The CDR3 extends over 15 amino acids. The CDR3 bases are TGTGCCAGCAGTTTTGTACAGGGAAACGAGCAAGAAGCTTTCTTT. Amino acids: CASSFVQGNEQEAFF.

This clone was recorded only once. This chain uses TRBV6-5 with TRBJ1-2; 9 nucleotides line up with TRBD1. Germline V gene lookup returns CDR1 MNHEY and CDR2 SVGAGI. The CDR3 runs 15 residues. V dropped 5 bases and J dropped 2; count of bases not matched to a gene: 6. Here the CDR3 reads CASSRDRARNYGYTF. CDR3 DNA sequence: TGTGCCAGCAGTAGGGACAGGGCGAGGAACTATGGCTACACCTTC.

The chain joins TRBV29-1 to TRBJ2-7; a possible D gene is TRBD1 (5 bases). CDR1 and CDR2 from the germline V gene are SQVTM and ANQGSEA. The V end was cut by 4 bases, the J end by 4 bases, with 11 bases between. The CDR3 length is 12 residues. The CDR3: CSVGGDGYEQYF. CDR3 in DNA: TGCAGCGTTGGGGGCGATGGGTACGAGCAGTACTTC.

This clone was recorded only once. V and J are TRBV7-6 and TRBJ2-5, with 10 bases lining up with TRBD2. The germline CDR1 and CDR2 sequences are SGHVS and FNYEAQ. The CDR3 spans 15 residues. The V gene end was trimmed by 3 bases and the J gene end by 3 bases; junction bases not matched to a gene: 4. In DNA form, the CDR3 reads TGTGCCAGCAGCTTGATAGCGGGGGGCAAAGAGACCCAGTACTTC. It is translated as CASSLIAGGKETQYF.